This TCR beta chain was sequenced during a study of blood T cell repertoires in COVID-19. The V gene's germline CDR1 is SEHNR and CDR2 FQNEAQ (reference sequence). CDR3 size: 12 residues. Trimming stripped 6 bases from V and 5 bases from J, with 8 bases between. Authors' analysis steps: Amplification with reference gene primers provided the estimates of nucleated cell counts. Profiled with immunoSEQ multiplex PCR; TCRdb holds only in-frame clones, not every one. V and J calls plus clone size are reproduced from that table; the DNA served to infer D and trimming. Here the sample spans nearly 55,000 clones, 70% to 90% being singletons.

The clonotype was recovered from a man aged 70 or older with active COVID-19. J is TRBJ2-1 and V is TRBV7-9; D might be TRBD1 (5 bases). Sequenced material: peripheral blood. The CDR3 reads CASSDRNNEQFF. The CDR3 DNA follows: TGTGCCAGCAGTGACAGAAACAATGAGCAGTTCTTC.